The 9 T cell receptor beta chains presented below share a single source sample, sequenced in a study of CD8+CD57+ T cells in acquired aplastic anemia. Using genomic DNA as the template, TCR beta VDJ and CDR3 profiling was carried out. Using its own MiXCR run on the reads, TCRdb lists one record per CDR3 protein. The table lists about 220,000 distinct CDR3 sequences, 30% to 40% of them singletons. Sequences were obtained from sorted CD4+, CD8+, or CD8+CD57+ T cells (not recorded which) from PBMCs. Receptors were obtained from a human donor in good health, serving as a control.

This clonotype was counted many times. The J gene is TRBJ1-1, the V gene TRBV2; D call uncertain. The length of the CDR3 is 12 residues. The germline V and J ends were trimmed by 2 bases and 4 bases, with 5 bases remaining between them. The V gene's germline CDR1 is SNHLY and CDR2 FYNNEI. In DNA form, the CDR3 reads TGTGCCAGCAGTGAACAGCTCACTGAAGCTTTCTTT. Amino acids: CASSEQLTEAFF.

This chain links TRBV7-9 with TRBJ2-7, with D possibly being TRBD1 or TRBD2 (5 bases each). Germline loops: CDR1 SEHNR, CDR2 FQNEAQ (reference sequence). The CDR3 is 13 residues long. Trimming removed 3 bases at V and 4 bases at J, with 10 bases between. DNA of the CDR3: TGTGCCAGCAGCTTCGGGGCTGATTACGAGCAGTACTTC. It codes for CASSFGADYEQYF.

This clonotype was detected ten times or more. The V gene is TRBV10-3, the J gene TRBJ1-3, with D perhaps TRBD1 (5 bases). The length of the CDR3 is 18 residues. The germline V and J ends were trimmed by 4 bases and 0 bases, with 19 bases remaining between them. CDR1 is ENHRY and CDR2 is SYGVKD in the germline V gene. This CDR3 is CAISGRSGAGSSGNTIYF. The CDR3 DNA reads TGTGCCATCAGTGGCCGAAGCGGGGCCGGGAGCTCTGGAAACACCATATATTTT.

As for this clonotype: One end of the junction does not line up with germline, which may come from a read error. The chain couples TRBV5-1 to TRBJ2-5, with 12 positions matching TRBD2. This CDR3 spans 15 amino acids. CDR1 is SGHRS and CDR2 is YFSETQ in the germline V gene. This CDR3 is CASSLLAGGQVTQYF. Here the CDR3 DNA reads TGCGCCAGCAGCTTACTAGCGGGGGGACAAGTGACCCAGTACTTC.

The chain combines TRBV3-1 with TRBJ1-2; TRBD1 might be the D (5 bases). Germline loops: CDR1 LGHDT, CDR2 YNNKEL (reference sequence). This CDR3 is 17 amino acids long. V was shortened by 5 bases and J by 2 bases, with 21 bases between the two germline ends. The CDR3 nucleotides are TGTGCCAGCAGCGGCGGGGACGCTACCTGGACCAACTATGGCTACACCTTC. Protein sequence: CASSGGDATWTNYGYTF.

At least ten counts were recorded for this clonotype. The chain has TRBV6-5 and TRBJ1-2; no firm D call. From germline, CDR1 is MNHEY and CDR2 SVGAGI. This CDR3 region has 13 residues. The ends were cut back, 1 base at V and 3 bases at J, with 6 bases in the middle. The CDR3 DNA follows: TGTGCCAGCAGTTACTTTACGTACTATGGCTACACCTTC. Encoded protein: CASSYFTYYGYTF.

At least ten counts were recorded for this clonotype. The J gene is TRBJ1-2, the V gene TRBV4-1; D remains unclear. The CDR3 consists of 15 residues. Germline CDR1 is MGHRA and CDR2 is YSYEKL. V gave up 1 base and J gave up 0 bases, with 9 bases separating them. CDR3 sequence (DNA): TGCGCCAGCAGCCAAGTCTACAGCACTAACTATGGCTACACCTTC. Its translation: CASSQVYSTNYGYTF.

The V and J genes are TRBV9 and TRBJ1-1; D possibly corresponds to TRBD1 (6 bases). The CDR3 is 16 residues long. The V gene lost 4 bases and the J gene lost 0 bases, with 16 bases spanning the gap. Per the germline V gene, CDR1 is SGDLS and CDR2 is YYNGEE. The CDR3 sequence is CASSRYPTGMNTEAFF. The DNA for the CDR3 is TGTGCCAGCAGCCGATACCCGACAGGTATGAACACTGAAGCTTTCTTT.

The sample holds a few counts of this clonotype. The chain links TRBV6-1 to TRBJ2-3, with a tentative D call TRBD2 (6 bases). The CDR3 has 14 amino acids. Trimming pared 2 bases from V and 4 bases from J, leaving 10 bases between. In germline, CDR1 is MNHNS, CDR2 SASEGT. CDR3 region: CASSERRGSDTQYF. The CDR3 coding sequence is TGTGCCAGCAGTGAAAGGCGGGGATCAGATACGCAGTATTTT.